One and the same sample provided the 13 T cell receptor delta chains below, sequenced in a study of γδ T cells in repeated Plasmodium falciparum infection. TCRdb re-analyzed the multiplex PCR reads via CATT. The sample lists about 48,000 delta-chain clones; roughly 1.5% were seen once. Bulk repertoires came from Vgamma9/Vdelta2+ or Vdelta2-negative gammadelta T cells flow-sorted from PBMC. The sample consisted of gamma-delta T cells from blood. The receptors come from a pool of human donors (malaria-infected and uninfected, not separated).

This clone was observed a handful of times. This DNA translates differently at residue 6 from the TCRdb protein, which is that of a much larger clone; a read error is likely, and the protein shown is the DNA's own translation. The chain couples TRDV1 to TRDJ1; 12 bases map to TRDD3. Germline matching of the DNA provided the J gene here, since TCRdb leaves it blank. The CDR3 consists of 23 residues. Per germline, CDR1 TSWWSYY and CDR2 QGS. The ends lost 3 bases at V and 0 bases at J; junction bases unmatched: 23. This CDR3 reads CALGESAKSRMNWGIPYTDKLIF. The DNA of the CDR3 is TGTGCTCTTGGGGAGTCGGCTAAGAGCAGAATGAACTGGGGGATACCGTACACCGATAAACTCATCTTT.

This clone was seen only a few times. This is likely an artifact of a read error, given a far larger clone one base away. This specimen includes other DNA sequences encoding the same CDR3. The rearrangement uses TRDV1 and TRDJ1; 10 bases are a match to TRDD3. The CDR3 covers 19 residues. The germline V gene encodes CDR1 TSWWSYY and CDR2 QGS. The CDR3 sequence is CALGFRLHYWGINTDKLIF. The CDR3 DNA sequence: TGTGCTCTTGGGTTTCGACTTCACTACTGGGGGATCAACACTGATAAACTCATCTTT.

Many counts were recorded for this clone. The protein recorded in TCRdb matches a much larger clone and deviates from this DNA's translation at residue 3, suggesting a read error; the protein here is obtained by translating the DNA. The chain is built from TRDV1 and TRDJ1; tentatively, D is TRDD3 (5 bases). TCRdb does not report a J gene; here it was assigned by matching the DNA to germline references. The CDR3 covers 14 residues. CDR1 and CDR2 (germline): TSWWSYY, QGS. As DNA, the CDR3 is TGTGCTATTGGGGAGGATAGAGGGGACGATAAACTCATCTTT. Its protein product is CAIGEDRGDDKLIF.

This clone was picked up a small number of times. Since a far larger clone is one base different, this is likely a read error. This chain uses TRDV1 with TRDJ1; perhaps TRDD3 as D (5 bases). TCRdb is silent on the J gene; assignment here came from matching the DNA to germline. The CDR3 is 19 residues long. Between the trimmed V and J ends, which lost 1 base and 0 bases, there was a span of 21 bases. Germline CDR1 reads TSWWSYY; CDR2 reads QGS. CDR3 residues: CALGEPSAGGYPNTDKLIF. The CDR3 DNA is TGTGCTCTTGGGGAACCTAGTGCAGGGGGGTACCCCAACACCGATAAACTCATCTTT.

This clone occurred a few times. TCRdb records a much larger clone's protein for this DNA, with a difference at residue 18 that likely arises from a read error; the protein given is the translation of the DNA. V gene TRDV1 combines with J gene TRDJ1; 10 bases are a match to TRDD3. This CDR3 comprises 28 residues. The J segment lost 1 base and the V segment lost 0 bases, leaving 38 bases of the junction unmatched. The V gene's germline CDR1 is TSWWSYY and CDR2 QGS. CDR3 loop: CALGELVSNGLASNTGGFPLWTTDKLIF. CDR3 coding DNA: TGTGCTCTTGGGGAACTAGTCTCAAATGGCCTTGCCTCGAACACTGGGGGATTCCCCCTTTGGACCACCGATAAACTCATCTTT.

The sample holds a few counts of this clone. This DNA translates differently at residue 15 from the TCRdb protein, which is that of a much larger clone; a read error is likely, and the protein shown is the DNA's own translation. The CDR3 DNA reads as TGTGCTCTTGGGGAACTCAGGTCTCCCTTACTGGGGGATACCAATAAACTCATCTTT. Protein sequence: CALGELRSPLLGDTNKLIF. The rearrangement links TRDV1 to TRDJ1, with TRDD3 matching over 12 bases. TCRdb does not report a J gene; here it was assigned by matching the DNA to germline references. The CDR3 sequence is 19 residues long. V trimming: 0 bases; J trimming: 6 bases; junction bases outside the gene matches: 14. Germline V gene lookup returns CDR1 TSWWSYY and CDR2 QGS.

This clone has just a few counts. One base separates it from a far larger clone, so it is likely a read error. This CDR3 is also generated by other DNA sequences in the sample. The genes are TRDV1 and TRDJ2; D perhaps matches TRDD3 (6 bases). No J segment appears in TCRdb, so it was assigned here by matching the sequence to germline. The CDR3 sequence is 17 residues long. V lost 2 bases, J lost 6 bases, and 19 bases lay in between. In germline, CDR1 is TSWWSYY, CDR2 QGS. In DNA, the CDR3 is TGTGCTCTTGGGGAATTTGATTGGGGGTCCCTGTCAGCACAACTCTTCTTT. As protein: CALGEFDWGSLSAQLFF.

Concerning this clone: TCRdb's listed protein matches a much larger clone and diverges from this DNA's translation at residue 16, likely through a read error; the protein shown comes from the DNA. CDR3 DNA sequence: TGTGCTCTTGGGGAGGGGTTCCACTATCAGTACTGGGGATACACCGATCCACTCATCTTT. Translating it yields CALGEGFHYQYWGYTDPLIF. The chain uses TRDV1 and TRDJ1; 8 bases agree with TRDD3. The V and J ends lost 3 bases and 10 bases, in that order; junction bases with no gene match: 28. Germline values: CDR1 TSWWSYY, CDR2 QGS. This CDR3 has 20 residues.

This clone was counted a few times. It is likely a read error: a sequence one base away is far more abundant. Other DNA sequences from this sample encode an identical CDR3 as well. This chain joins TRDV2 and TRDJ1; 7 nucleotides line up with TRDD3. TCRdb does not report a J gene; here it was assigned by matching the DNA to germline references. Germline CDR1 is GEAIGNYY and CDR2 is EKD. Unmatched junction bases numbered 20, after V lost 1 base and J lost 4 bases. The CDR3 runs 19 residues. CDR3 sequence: CACDTLSSGGRGPHDKLIF. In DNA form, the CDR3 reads TGTGCCTGTGACACACTCTCCTCTGGGGGGCGGGGACCCCACGATAAACTCATCTTT.

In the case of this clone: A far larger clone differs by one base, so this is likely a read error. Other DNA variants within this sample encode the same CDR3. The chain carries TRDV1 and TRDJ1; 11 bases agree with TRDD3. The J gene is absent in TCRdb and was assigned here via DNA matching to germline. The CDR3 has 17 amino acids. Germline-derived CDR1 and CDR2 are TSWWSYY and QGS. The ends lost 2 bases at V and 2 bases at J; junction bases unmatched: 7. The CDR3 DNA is TGTGCTCTTGGGGAATTATGGGGGATACGAGGTACCGATAAACTCATCTTT. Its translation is CALGELWGIRGTDKLIF.

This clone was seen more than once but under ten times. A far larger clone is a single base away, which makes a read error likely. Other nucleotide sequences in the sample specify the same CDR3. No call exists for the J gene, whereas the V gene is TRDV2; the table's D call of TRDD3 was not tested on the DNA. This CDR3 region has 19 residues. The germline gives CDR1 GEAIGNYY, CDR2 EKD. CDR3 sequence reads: CACDTVGLGDPPHTDKLIF. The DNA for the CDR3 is TGTGCCTGTGACACCGTTGGACTGGGGGATCCCCCCCACACCGATAAGCTCATCTTT.

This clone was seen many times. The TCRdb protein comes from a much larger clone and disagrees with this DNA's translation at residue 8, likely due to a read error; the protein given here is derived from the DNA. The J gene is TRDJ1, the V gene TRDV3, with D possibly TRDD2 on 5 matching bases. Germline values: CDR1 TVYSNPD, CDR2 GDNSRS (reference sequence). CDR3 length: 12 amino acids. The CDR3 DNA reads TGTGCCTTTAAACCCTACACCGAAAAACTCATCTTT. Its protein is CAFKPYTEKLIF.

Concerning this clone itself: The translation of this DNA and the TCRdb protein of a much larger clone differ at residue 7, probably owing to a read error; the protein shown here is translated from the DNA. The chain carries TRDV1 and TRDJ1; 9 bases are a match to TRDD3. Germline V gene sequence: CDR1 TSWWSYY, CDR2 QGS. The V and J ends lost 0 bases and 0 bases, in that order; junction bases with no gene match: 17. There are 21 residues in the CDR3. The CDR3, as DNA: TGTGCTCTTGGGGAACTAGATGCAAGGTGGGGGATAGATAGGTACACCGATAAACTCATCTTT. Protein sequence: CALGELDARWGIDRYTDKLIF.